A selection of T cell receptor beta chains follows, all from one sample in a study of CD8 T cells in ankylosing spondylitis. TCRdb recomputed calls from the 5' RACE reads with MiXCR, one row per CDR3 protein. The table includes fewer than 450,000 distinct CDR3 sequences, 15% to 20% detected once. Sequences were obtained from blood, either unsorted or a sorted T cell fraction (not recorded which). Source of these receptors: a male donor with ankylosing spondylitis. Both conserved end residues are part of each CDR3. A D gene is named only where the DNA matches it firmly. The size entry is marked missing in some rows and otherwise reads once, few, many or a size class.

d_gene,j_gene,abundance,v_gene,CDR3nt,CDR3aa
NA,TRBJ1-3,NA,TRBV11-2,TGTGCCAGCAGCTTGGCGGGGTGGGACACCATATATTTT,CASSLAGWDTIYF
NA,TRBJ2-7,many,TRBV4-3,TGCGCCAGCAGCCAAGATCGGAGCAATTACTACGAGCAGTACTTC,CASSQDRSNYYEQYF
NA,TRBJ2-7,few,TRBV12-3/TRBV12-4,TGTGCCAGCCGAGGCAGGGCAGAATCCTACGAGCAGTACTTC,CASRGRAESYEQYF
TRBD1,TRBJ1-1,few,TRBV20-1,TGCAGTGCTAGTTTCCCAGGGGGGGCGATGAACACTGAAGCTTTCTTT,CSASFPGGAMNTEAFF
NA,TRBJ2-3,few,TRBV7-6,TGTGCCAGCAGCCCCACCCGGCCGGATACGCAGTATTTT,CASSPTRPDTQYF
NA,TRBJ1-1,few,TRBV9,TGTGCCAGCAGCGGGGCAGGGGTGAACACTGAAGCTTTCTTT,CASSGAGVNTEAFF
NA,TRBJ2-7,NA,TRBV7-2,TGTGCCAGCAGCTTAGCTGCGCACTTTTGGGAGCAGTACTTC,CASSLAAHFWEQYF
NA,TRBJ2-2,NA,TRBV30,TGTGCCTGGGCAGGGGCCGGGGGTGGTACCGGGGAGCTGTTTTTT,CAWAGAGGGTGELFF
TRBD1,TRBJ2-1,NA,TRBV7-8,TGTGCCAGCAGTACCGGGACAGTCCCTTACAATGAGCAGTTCTTC,CASSTGTVPYNEQFF
TRBD1,TRBJ2-7,NA,TRBV12-3/TRBV12-4,TGTGCCAGCAGTCATCATGGGACAGGGAAGGAGGAGCAGTACTTC,CASSHHGTGKEEQYF
NA,TRBJ1-5,once,TRBV20-1,TGCAGTGCCGCTAGGTTTAGCAATCAGCCCCAGCATTTT,CSAARFSNQPQHF
TRBD1,TRBJ1-1,few,TRBV28,TGTGCCAGCTCCTCGACAGGGGAAACTGAAGCTTTCTTT,CASSSTGETEAFF
TRBD2,TRBJ2-3,NA,TRBV7-2,TGTGCCAGCAGCTTGACCCTAGCGGGGAGCACAGATACGCAGTATTTT,CASSLTLAGSTDTQYF
NA,TRBJ1-2,NA,TRBV5-1,TGCGCCAGCAGCCCGGGCGGCAGCCGGTATGGCTACACCTTC,CASSPGGSRYGYTF
NA,TRBJ2-1,few,TRBV27,TGTGCCAGCAGTTCCCCAGGGGCTAGCAGCCTTGAGCAGTTCTTC,CASSSPGASSLEQFF
NA,TRBJ1-2,many,TRBV28,TGTGCCAGCAGTTCGGGACAAACTAACTATGGCTACACCTTC,CASSSGQTNYGYTF
NA,TRBJ1-5,NA,TRBV7-9,TGTGCCAGCAGCACACAGGGTCCAGCCCAGCATTTT,CASSTQGPAQHF
NA,TRBJ2-5,NA,TRBV15,TGTGCCACCAGCAGGGACAATCAAGAGACCCAGTACTTC,CATSRDNQETQYF
TRBD1,TRBJ1-1,NA,TRBV6-1,TGTGCCAGCAGGACAGGGGTTAACACTGAAGCTTTCTTT,CASRTGVNTEAFF
TRBD1,TRBJ1-1,few,TRBV5-1,TGCGCCAGCAGCACGGGACAGGGGATCGGGATGAACACTGAAGCTTTCTTT,CASSTGQGIGMNTEAFF
NA,TRBJ1-2,NA,TRBV6-1,TGTGCCAGCAGTGCCGCGGGGGCTGCTACCTATGGCTACACCTTC,CASSAAGAATYGYTF
TRBD2,TRBJ2-1,few,TRBV7-9,TGTGCCGGGACTAGCGGGTCAGTGGGGCCCAATGAGCAGTTCTTC,CAGTSGSVGPNEQFF
NA,TRBJ1-4,few,TRBV6-1,TGTGCCAGCAGTCGAACATCGGCGACTAATGAAAAACTGTTTTTT,CASSRTSATNEKLFF
NA,TRBJ2-2,NA,TRBV5-6,TGTGCCAGCAGCTTTGGTATATATGCCGGGGAGCTGTTTTTT,CASSFGIYAGELFF
TRBD1,TRBJ2-1,NA,TRBV24-1,TGTGCCACCAGTGATTCCGGGACAGTCAGCTCCTACAATGAGCAGTTCTTC,CATSDSGTVSSYNEQFF
NA,TRBJ1-4,many,TRBV12-3/TRBV12-4,TGTGCCAGCAGCCGAAACGGGGCGGCCCTTGAAAAACTGTTTTTT,CASSRNGAALEKLFF
NA,TRBJ1-2,NA,TRBV28,TGTGCCAGCAGTTCGGGACGTGGCTCTACCTACAACTATGGCTACACCTTC,CASSSGRGSTYNYGYTF
NA,TRBJ2-7,NA,TRBV6-2/TRBV6-3,TGTGCCAGCAGTTTCGTCCTCGGGACCTCCTACGAGCAGTACTTC,CASSFVLGTSYEQYF
NA,TRBJ1-3,NA,TRBV5-1,TGCGCCAGCAGCGGAGGACAGAGAAACACCATATATTTT,CASSGGQRNTIYF
TRBD1,TRBJ1-2,NA,TRBV3-1,TGTGCCAGCAGCCAAGGGAGGGTCACAGGGACAGTCTATGGCTACACCTTC,CASSQGRVTGTVYGYTF
TRBD1,TRBJ1-2,NA,TRBV6-1,TGTGCCAGCAGTCGGGACAGGGGCTCTGGCTACACCTTC,CASSRDRGSGYTF
NA,TRBJ1-4,many,TRBV20-1,TGCAGTGCTAGTTTCGGGTTGGGAGGGGAAAAACTGTTTTTT,CSASFGLGGEKLFF
NA,TRBJ2-7,NA,TRBV5-1,TGCGCCAGCAGCTCAGAGGGCTTAACCTACGAGCAGTACTTC,CASSSEGLTYEQYF
TRBD1,TRBJ2-7,NA,TRBV12-3/TRBV12-4,TGTGCCAGCAGTTTATTTGGACAGGGGCGCTACGAGCAGTACTTC,CASSLFGQGRYEQYF
TRBD1,TRBJ2-3,few,TRBV24-1,TGTGCCACCCGACAGGGGGTCACAGATACGCAGTATTTT,CATRQGVTDTQYF
TRBD2,TRBJ2-5,NA,TRBV2,TGTGCCAGCAGCAAGAGCGGGGCACACCAAGAGACCCAGTACTTC,CASSKSGAHQETQYF
TRBD1,TRBJ2-3,NA,TRBV20-1,TGCAGTGCCCCGACAGGGGGCCTCGGGGATACGCAGTATTTT,CSAPTGGLGDTQYF
TRBD2,TRBJ2-3,many,TRBV12-3/TRBV12-4,TGTGCCAGCAGTACTAGCGGGAGGGCCGGTGGCACAGATACGCAGTATTTT,CASSTSGRAGGTDTQYF